The 31 T cell receptor beta chains below all came from one sample that was sequenced in a study of blood T cell repertoires in COVID-19. Profiled with immunoSEQ multiplex PCR; TCRdb holds only in-frame clones, not every one. Among approximately 240,000 clones listed, under 90% were seen once. Material for sequencing was peripheral blood. The receptors come from an older woman who had recovered from COVID-19.

This clone has only a few counts. The V call is TRBV2, the J call TRBJ2-5; 7 bases fit TRBD1. This CDR3 is built from 14 residues. J gave up 7 bases and V 4 bases, and 9 bases lay outside the gene matches. Germline lookup yields CDR1 SNHLY and CDR2 FYNNEI. The DNA of the CDR3 is TGTGCCAGCAGTGGGGGGACAGTGGCGGGGACCCAGTACTTC. Protein product: CASSGGTVAGTQYF.

This clone was seen once. V gene TRBV6-2 or TRBV6-3 combines with J gene TRBJ2-7, with 8 bases identical to TRBD1. V trimming: 1 base; J trimming: 2 bases; junction bases outside the gene matches: 7. Germline CDR1 MNHEY, CDR2 SVGEGT. CDR3 length equals 16 residues. CDR3 coding DNA: TGTGCCAGCAGTTACTTTTTGGACAGGGAGACCTACGAGCAGTACTTC. Protein product: CASSYFLDRETYEQYF.

This chain joins TRBV5-4 and TRBJ2-5; TRBD1 aligns across 8 bases. The CDR3 spans 15 residues. After removal of 4 bases from V and 0 bases from J, the junction contained 5 bases not matched to a gene. From germline, CDR1 is SGHNT and CDR2 YYREEE (reference sequence). Written as DNA, the CDR3 is TGTGCCAGCAGCCCTACAGGGGGTCACCAAGAGACCCAGTACTTC. Its protein is CASSPTGGHQETQYF.

This CDR3 is CASRDRSNTVSGNTIYF. DNA for the CDR3: TGTGCCAGCAGGGACAGGTCAAACACGGTATCTGGAAACACCATATATTTT. This sequence joins TRBV5-6 and TRBJ1-3; 7 bases are a match to TRBD1. Germline V gene sequence: CDR1 SGHDT, CDR2 YYEEEE. The CDR3 spans 17 residues. The trim removed 5 bases at V and 1 base at J, leaving 12 bases unmatched.

This chain links TRBV19 with TRBJ2-7; D possibly corresponds to TRBD2 (5 bases). The CDR3 runs to 12 residues. The V gene's germline CDR1 is LNHDA and CDR2 SQIVND (reference sequence). Between the trimmed V and J ends, which lost 5 bases and 2 bases, there was a span of 7 bases. The CDR3 spells CASSPGTYEQYF. CDR3 sequence (DNA): TGTGCCAGTAGTCCCGGGACCTACGAGCAGTACTTC. Together with reference TRBV19 and TRBJ2-7, the CDR3 gives the full variable domain: DGGITQSPKYLFRKEGQNVTLSCEQNLNHDAMYWYRQDPGQGLRLIYYSQIVNDFQKGDIAEGYSVSREKKESFPLTVTSAQKNPTAFYLCASSPGTYEQYFGPGTRLTVT.

CDR3 sequence (DNA): TGTGCCAGCAGCTTGCGGGGGGGCGTGGCTAATGAGCAGTTCTTC. Its translation is CASSLRGGVANEQFF. The V call is TRBV5-4, the J call TRBJ2-1; the match to TRBD2 covers 8 bases. This CDR3 spans 15 amino acids. CDR1 SGHNT and CDR2 YYREEE come from the germline V gene (reference sequence). Losses at the gene ends were 1 base for V and 7 bases for J; bases not matched to a gene: 7.

J is TRBJ1-4 and V is TRBV7-2, with 7 nucleotides matching TRBD1. The CDR3 runs 15 residues. V dropped 4 bases and J dropped 0; count of bases not matched to a gene: 2. From germline, CDR1 is SGHTA and CDR2 FQGNSA. The CDR3 coding sequence is TGTGCCAGCAGCTCCGACAGGGCAACTAATGAAAAACTGTTTTTT. This codes for CASSSDRATNEKLFF.

V and J are TRBV7-3 and TRBJ1-1; perhaps TRBD1 as D (6 bases). V lost 2 bases and J lost 4, with 11 bases in between. The length of the CDR3 is 14 residues. The germline CDR1 and CDR2 sequences are SGHTA and FQGTGA. As DNA, the CDR3 is TGTGCCAGCAGCTTAGGGGGCCGGAGCACTGAAGCTTTCTTT. It translates to CASSLGGRSTEAFF. The whole variable domain, remainder taken from reference TRBV7-3 and TRBJ1-1, is GAGVSQTPSNKVTEKGKYVELRCDPISGHTALYWYRQSLGQGPEFLIYFQGTGAADDSGLPNDRFFAVRPEGSVSTLKIQRTERGDSAVYLCASSLGGRSTEAFFGQGTRLTVV.

As for this clone: Within the sample, other DNA sequences also encode this same CDR3. CDR3 residues: CASSLQGGTDTQYF. In nucleotides, the CDR3 is TGTGCCAGCAGCTTACAAGGGGGCACAGATACGCAGTATTTT. The chain is built from TRBV7-3 and TRBJ2-3, with D possibly matching TRBD1 (5 bases). CDR3 size: 14 residues. The V and J ends lost 2 bases and 1 base respectively, with 7 bases between them. Looked up from germline, CDR1 is SGHTA and CDR2 is FQGTGA. Together with reference TRBV7-3 and TRBJ2-3, the CDR3 gives the full variable domain: GAGVSQTPSNKVTEKGKYVELRCDPISGHTALYWYRQSLGQGPEFLIYFQGTGAADDSGLPNDRFFAVRPEGSVSTLKIQRTERGDSAVYLCASSLQGGTDTQYFGPGTRLTVL.

This rearrangement joins TRBV19 to TRBJ1-2; D is ambiguous. The V end was cut by 3 bases, the J end by 6 bases, with 11 bases between. The germline V gene encodes CDR1 LNHDA and CDR2 SQIVND (reference sequence). This CDR3 is built from 13 residues. The CDR3 nucleotides read TGTGCCAGTAGTATTGGGCTCTTAGATGGCTACACCTTC. Protein sequence: CASSIGLLDGYTF.

This chain joins TRBV18 and TRBJ2-3; perhaps TRBD2 as D (6 bases). The V gene's germline CDR1 is KGHSH and CDR2 LQKENI. The CDR3 is 17 residues long. V dropped 0 bases and J dropped 0 bases, with 13 bases sitting between them. The CDR3 coding sequence is TGTGCCAGCTCACCACCGTCTGCGGGACCTAGCACAGATACGCAGTATTTT. It translates to CASSPPSAGPSTDTQYF. Filled out from reference TRBV18 and TRBJ2-3, the complete variable domain reads NAGVMQNPRHLVRRRGQEARLRCSPMKGHSHVYWYRQLPEEGLKFMVYLQKENIIDESGMPKERFSAEFPKEGPSILRIQQVVRGDSAAYFCASSPPSAGPSTDTQYFGPGTRLTVL.

The chain combines TRBV5-1 with TRBJ1-2; no reliable D call. Trimming removed 4 bases at V and 8 bases at J, with 12 bases between. Germline V CDR1 and CDR2: SGHRS, YFSETQ. There are 12 residues in the CDR3. In nucleotides, the CDR3 is TGCGCCAGCAGCATCGACTTGAACGGCTACACCTTC. Residues: CASSIDLNGYTF.

The chain combines TRBV10-3 with TRBJ2-1, with D perhaps matching TRBD2 (5 bases). This CDR3 comprises 16 residues. V was cut by 7 bases and J by 0 bases, with 16 bases left in between. Germline values: CDR1 ENHRY, CDR2 SYGVKD. The CDR3 loop reads CAITGKALSSYNEQFF. The CDR3 DNA is TGTGCCATCACGGGGAAAGCTTTAAGCTCCTACAATGAGCAGTTCTTC.

The chain carries TRBV5-1 and TRBJ1-1, with D hard to call. The germline V gene encodes CDR1 SGHRS and CDR2 YFSETQ. V shed 5 bases and J shed 4 bases, with 15 bases lying between them. The length of the CDR3 is 14 residues. This chain's CDR3 is CASRPATVGTEAFF. The CDR3 DNA follows: TGCGCCAGCAGGCCCGCGACTGTGGGCACTGAAGCTTTCTTT.

The V gene is TRBV6-2 or TRBV6-3, the J gene TRBJ1-4, with 8 bases lining up with TRBD1. Germline assignment: CDR1 MNHEY and CDR2 SVGEGT. This CDR3 is 14 amino acids long. V shed 5 bases and J 7 bases; nucleotides not matched to a gene: 6. CDR3 bases: TGTGCCAGCAGTGACGACAGGGGAAGTGAAAAACTGTTTTTT. Protein product: CASSDDRGSEKLFF.

The gene calls are TRBV5-1 and TRBJ2-3; 9 bases fit TRBD2. The germline V gene encodes CDR1 SGHRS and CDR2 YFSETQ. CDR3 length: 18 residues. V shed 4 bases and J 0 bases; nucleotides not matched to a gene: 12. The CDR3, as DNA: TGCGCCAGCAGCCCTCGGCTAGCGGGGTTAGCTAGCACAGATACGCAGTATTTT. Its translation is CASSPRLAGLASTDTQYF. The complete variable domain, with remaining parts taken from reference TRBV5-1 and TRBJ2-3, reads KAGVTQTPRYLIKTRGQQVTLSCSPISGHRSVSWYQQTPGQGLQFLFEYFSETQRNKGNFPGRFSGRQFSNSRSEMNVSTLELGDSALYLCASSPRLAGLASTDTQYFGPGTRLTVL.

The J gene is TRBJ2-7, the V gene TRBV30; 7 bases align to TRBD1. Germline CDR1 is GTSNPN and CDR2 is SVGIG (reference sequence). J gave up 5 bases and V 0 bases, and 1 base lay outside the gene matches. The CDR3 runs 12 residues. CDR3 sequence reads: CAWSVDRDEQYF. As DNA, the CDR3 is TGTGCCTGGAGTGTAGACAGGGACGAGCAGTACTTC.

This clone turned up a few times. The chain carries TRBV19 and TRBJ2-5; D is undetermined. The V gene lost 3 bases and the J gene lost 0 bases, with 17 bases spanning the gap. CDR3 length: 17 amino acids. Germline loops: CDR1 LNHDA, CDR2 SQIVND (reference sequence). CDR3 bases: TGTGCCAGTAGTATTGGTCCAACGACTCGATACCAAGAGACCCAGTACTTC. Amino acids: CASSIGPTTRYQETQYF.

The rearrangement joins TRBV18 to TRBJ1-2, with 7 positions matching TRBD1. The germline gives CDR1 KGHSH, CDR2 LQKENI. Trimming removed 3 bases from V and 7 bases from J; junction bases left unmatched: 14. The CDR3 is 16 residues long. The CDR3 sequence: CASSPFKGQRIGGYTF. CDR3 coding DNA: TGTGCCAGCTCACCTTTCAAGGGACAGAGAATCGGTGGCTACACCTTC.

This chain joins TRBV5-4 and TRBJ2-7, with D possibly TRBD1 on 6 matching bases. The germline V and J ends were trimmed by 4 bases and 7 bases, with 21 bases remaining between them. This CDR3 is 15 amino acids long. The germline V gene has CDR1 SGHNT and CDR2 YYREEE (reference sequence). CDR3 DNA: TGTGCCAGCAGCCTAGAACAGGGCGGGCCACGAGAGCAGTACTTC. It encodes CASSLEQGGPREQYF.

The chain joins TRBV5-1 to TRBJ1-1; 8 bases align to TRBD1. The CDR3 consists of 13 residues. With V trimmed by 3 bases and J by 5 bases, 3 bases remained unmatched. Germline V lookup: CDR1 SGHRS, CDR2 YFSETQ. The CDR3 region has the DNA TGCGCCAGCAGCTCGACAGGGGATACTGAAGCTTTCTTT. Translated: CASSSTGDTEAFF.

The chain carries TRBV27 and TRBJ1-1; 8 bases align to TRBD1. Germline V CDR1 and CDR2: MNHEY, SMNVEV (reference sequence). Trimming cost V 2 bases and J 4 bases; bases outside gene matches: 9. CDR3 length equals 16 residues. In DNA, the CDR3 is TGTGCCAGCAGTTTACTGCAGGGGGCTGTGGGCACTGAAGCTTTCTTT. Its protein is CASSLLQGAVGTEAFF.

The chain combines TRBV3-1 (or the pseudogene TRBV3-2) with TRBJ1-4; D might be TRBD1 (5 bases). The CDR3 sequence is 15 residues long. Germline V lookup: CDR1 LGHDT, CDR2 YNNKEL (reference sequence). V was trimmed by 1 base and J by 4 bases, leaving 10 bases between them. The CDR3 DNA follows: TGTGCCAGCAGCCAAGGACAGTACATTAATGAAAAACTGTTTTTT. Protein product: CASSQGQYINEKLFF.

This chain links TRBV2 with TRBJ1-2; D remains unclear. Looked up from germline, CDR1 is SNHLY and CDR2 is FYNNEI. The length of the CDR3 is 11 residues. With 5 bases removed from V and 3 bases from J, the gap between germline ends came to 4 bases. CDR3 sequence: CASSSHYGYTF. The CDR3 nucleotides are TGTGCCAGCAGTAGCCACTATGGCTACACCTTC. The entire variable domain, with the rest obtained from reference TRBV2 and TRBJ1-2, is as follows: EPEVTQTPSHQVTQMGQEVILRCVPISNHLYFYWYRQILGQKVEFLVSFYNNEISEKSEIFDDQFSVERPDGSNFTLKIRSTKLEDSAMYFCASSSHYGYTFGSGTRLTVV.

V usage is TRBV3-1 (or the pseudogene TRBV3-2) and J usage is TRBJ2-7; TRBD2 aligns across 12 bases. After removal of 0 bases from V and 2 bases from J, the junction contained 11 bases not matched to a gene. Germline CDR1 is LGHDT and CDR2 is YNNKEL (reference sequence). The CDR3 is made up of 19 amino acids. The CDR3 region has the DNA TGTGCCAGCAGCCAAGATATCGCTAGCGGGGGGGCCTTAGCCTACGAGCAGTACTTC. This sequence encodes CASSQDIASGGALAYEQYF.

The genes are TRBV30 and TRBJ2-7; 7 bases agree with TRBD1. CDR3 size: 11 residues. Germline V gives CDR1 GTSNPN, CDR2 SVGIG (reference sequence). V lost 1 base to trimming and J lost 7 bases; unmatched junction nucleotides: 1. The CDR3 DNA sequence: TGTGCCTGGAGTGAACAGGGGGAGCAGTACTTC. As protein: CAWSEQGEQYF.

The CDR3 nucleotides are TGCGCCAGCAGCCCCACTAGCGGGGGGGCCCCAGAGACCCAGTACTTC. This gives the protein CASSPTSGGAPETQYF. The chain uses TRBV5-1 and TRBJ2-5, with 13 bases matching TRBD2. V gave up 4 bases and J gave up 4 bases; unmatched junction bases: 7. CDR1 is SGHRS and CDR2 is YFSETQ in the germline V gene. The CDR3 totals 16 residues.

J is TRBJ2-2 and V is TRBV18, with D perhaps matching TRBD2 (5 bases). Germline V gene sequence: CDR1 KGHSH, CDR2 LQKENI. This CDR3 region has 16 residues. V shed 6 bases and J shed 6 bases, with 20 bases lying between them. Written as DNA, the CDR3 is TGTGCCAGCTCTCCCCAGGAGGCAGCCCTCGCCGGGGAGCTGTTTTTT. Encoded protein: CASSPQEAALAGELFF. The variable domain in full, with the rest retrieved from reference TRBV18 and TRBJ2-2, is NAGVMQNPRHLVRRRGQEARLRCSPMKGHSHVYWYRQLPEEGLKFMVYLQKENIIDESGMPKERFSAEFPKEGPSILRIQQVVRGDSAAYFCASSPQEAALAGELFFGEGSRLTVL.

This chain uses TRBV18 with TRBJ1-2; tentatively, D is TRBD1 (5 bases). Germline CDR1 and CDR2: KGHSH and LQKENI. The CDR3 sequence is 15 residues long. V shed 3 bases and J shed 3 bases, with 14 bases lying between them. Written as DNA, the CDR3 is TGTGCCAGCTCACCGAGTGCTCGGGGGTACTATGGCTACACCTTC. Amino acids: CASSPSARGYYGYTF.

This rearrangement joins TRBV7-2 to TRBJ2-5; TRBD1 is a possible D gene (5 bases). The CDR3 covers 17 residues. Germline V gene sequence: CDR1 SGHTA, CDR2 FQGNSA. The V end was cut by 3 bases, the J end by 0 bases, with 17 bases between. The CDR3 nucleotides read TGTGCCAGCAGCTTGGGTCAGGGCAACCCGTACCAAGAGACCCAGTACTTC. This translates into CASSLGQGNPYQETQYF. The full variable domain, completed using reference TRBV7-2 and TRBJ2-5, is GAGVSQSPSNKVTEKGKDVELRCDPISGHTALYWYRQSLGQGLEFLIYFQGNSAPDKSGLPSDRFSAERTGGSVSTLTIQRTQQEDSAVYLCASSLGQGNPYQETQYFGPGTRLLVL.

The chain recombines TRBV19 with TRBJ2-2; D may be TRBD1 (6 bases). The length of the CDR3 is 15 residues. V lost 6 bases, J lost 5 bases, and 16 bases lay in between. Germline CDR1 LNHDA, CDR2 SQIVND (reference sequence). The CDR3 loop reads CASRIGGRRTGELFF. CDR3 nucleotides: TGTGCCAGTAGGATTGGGGGCCGACGGACCGGGGAGCTGTTTTTT.